These T cell receptor beta chains were read from a single sample in a study of early T cells in non-severe SARS-CoV-2 infection. Each CDR3 protein is one row after TCRdb ran MiXCR on the 5' RACE reads. The sample records 50,000 or so distinct CDR3 sequences, 14% to 15% being singletons. Sequencing was performed on whole blood, taken at baseline. Receptors were obtained from an adult who was a healthcare worker with PCR-confirmed SARS-CoV-2 infection or an uninfected control (not recorded which). The CDR3 runs from the conserved cysteine through the conserved F or W. The order of the fields is J gene, clone size, D gene, CDR3 length, V gene, CDR3 protein, CDR3 DNA. A D gene is named only where the DNA matches it firmly. Rows give clone size only sometimes, using once, few, many, or a class for an expanded clone.

>TRBJ2-7|few|TRBD2|14|TRBV27
CASSWASGTYEQYF
TGTGCCAGCAGTTGGGCTAGCGGGACCTACGAGCAGTACTTC
>TRBJ2-7|-|TRBD2|15|TRBV4-1
CASSHQPGRDYEQYF
TGCGCCAGCAGCCACCAGCCCGGGAGGGACTACGAGCAGTACTTC
>TRBJ2-1|-|TRBD2|16|TRBV11-3
CASSLDTSGGSNEQFF
TGTGCCAGCAGCTTAGATACTAGCGGGGGCTCGAATGAGCAGTTCTTC
>TRBJ2-3|few|TRBD2|15|TRBV7-9
CASSPYSGITDTQYF
TGTGCCAGCAGCCCCTATAGCGGGATCACAGATACGCAGTATTTT
>TRBJ1-1|few|-|14|TRBV25-1
CASSELNRYTEAFF
TGTGCCAGCAGTGAATTGAACAGATACACTGAAGCTTTCTTT
>TRBJ1-6|few|-|15|TRBV20-1
CSARVSGDYNSPLHF
TGCAGTGCTAGAGTCTCCGGGGACTATAATTCACCCCTCCACTTT
>TRBJ2-6|many|-|15|TRBV3-1
CASSLPFSGANVLTF
TGTGCCAGCAGCCTACCTTTCTCTGGGGCCAACGTCCTGACTTTC
>TRBJ2-5|many|-|14|TRBV20-1
CSAEDRGGRETQYF
TGCAGTGCGGAGGACAGAGGTGGTCGCGAGACCCAGTACTTC
>TRBJ1-1|-|-|12|TRBV6-1
CASSTLPPGAFF
TGTGCCAGCAGTACCCTCCCCCCTGGGGCTTTCTTT
>TRBJ2-2|many|TRBD1|16|TRBV19
CASSTDRGLVTGELFF
TGTGCCAGTAGTACCGACAGGGGGCTTGTCACCGGGGAGCTGTTTTTT
>TRBJ2-7|few|TRBD1|13|TRBV10-2
CASSGDRVGEQYF
TGCGCCAGCAGTGGAGACAGGGTGGGTGAGCAGTACTTC
>TRBJ2-3|few|-|13|TRBV30
CAWTRWGADTQYF
TGTGCCTGGACCCGTTGGGGGGCAGATACGCAGTATTTT
>TRBJ1-1|many|-|15|TRBV27
CASSLNGQPNTEAFF
TGTGCCAGCAGTTTGAACGGACAGCCGAACACTGAAGCTTTCTTT
>TRBJ2-1|few|TRBD2|17|TRBV5-1
CASSPSTSGSSYNEQFF
TGCGCCAGCAGCCCTTCCACTAGCGGGAGCTCCTACAATGAGCAGTTCTTC
>TRBJ2-7|-|TRBD1|15|TRBV20-1
CSARDPGTGRYEQYF
TGCAGTGCTAGAGATCCGGGGACAGGACGCTACGAGCAGTACTTC
>TRBJ2-3|-|TRBD2|15|TRBV11-2
CASTPTWGGTDTQYF
TGTGCCAGCACCCCTACCTGGGGGGGTACAGATACGCAGTATTTT
>TRBJ2-7|few|-|12|TRBV6-1
CASSELVYEQYF
TGTGCCAGCAGTGAACTAGTCTACGAGCAGTACTTC